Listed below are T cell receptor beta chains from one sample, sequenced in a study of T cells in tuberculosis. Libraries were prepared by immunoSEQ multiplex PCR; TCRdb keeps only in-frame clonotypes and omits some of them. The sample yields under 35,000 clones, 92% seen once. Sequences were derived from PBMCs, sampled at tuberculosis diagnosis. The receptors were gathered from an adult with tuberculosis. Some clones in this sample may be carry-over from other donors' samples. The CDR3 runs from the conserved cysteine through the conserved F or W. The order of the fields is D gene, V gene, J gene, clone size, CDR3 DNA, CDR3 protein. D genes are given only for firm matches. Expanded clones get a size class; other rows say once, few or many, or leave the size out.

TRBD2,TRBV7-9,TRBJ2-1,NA,TGTGCCAGCAGCTTATGGGTAGCGGGGGGGCCCGGAAATGAGCAGTTCTTC,CASSLWVAGGPGNEQFF
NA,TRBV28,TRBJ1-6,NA,TGTGCCAGCAGTGGGTACAGGGCTTCAGATTCACCCCTCCACTTT,CASSGYRASDSPLHF
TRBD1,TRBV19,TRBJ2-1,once,TGTGCCAGTAGTACGACAGGGTACAATGAGCAGTTCTTC,CASSTTGYNEQFF
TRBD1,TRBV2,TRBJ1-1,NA,TGTGCCAGCAGAGCTATAACAACAGGGGGCAGGAGCACTGAAGCTTTCTTT,CASRAITTGGRSTEAFF
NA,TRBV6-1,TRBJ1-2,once,TGTGCCAGCAGTGAAAGCGTCCCACTCCCTATCGCCTATGGCTACACCTTC,CASSESVPLPIAYGYTF
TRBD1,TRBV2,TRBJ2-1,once,TGTGCCAGCACCCCGGGACAGGGAAACTACAATGAGCAGTTCTTC,CASTPGQGNYNEQFF
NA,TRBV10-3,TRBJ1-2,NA,TGTGCCATCACCAGGGATGACTATGGCTACACCTTC,CAITRDDYGYTF
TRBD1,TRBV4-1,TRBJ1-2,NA,TGCGCCAGCAGAGGGACAGGTGGCTATGGCTACACCTTC,CASRGTGGYGYTF
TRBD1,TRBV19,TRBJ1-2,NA,TGTGCCAGTAGTGAGCGGACAGGGTCTACTAACTATGGCTACACCTTC,CASSERTGSTNYGYTF
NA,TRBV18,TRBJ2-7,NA,TGTGCCAGCTCACCCAAGGGGGACGAGCAGTACTTC,CASSPKGDEQYF
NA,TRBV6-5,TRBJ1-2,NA,TGTGCCAGCAGTTATACTAGCAGGGTAGGATACACCTTC,CASSYTSRVGYTF
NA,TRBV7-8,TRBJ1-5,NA,TGTGCCAGCGGCAAACGGGACTCGGGCAATCAGCCCCAGCATTTT,CASGKRDSGNQPQHF
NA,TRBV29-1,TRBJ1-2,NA,TGCAGCGTTGTCCCTATACAGGGAATGTATGGCTACACCTTC,CSVVPIQGMYGYTF
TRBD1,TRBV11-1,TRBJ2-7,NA,TGTGCCAGCAGCTTAGATCCGGGACAGGGGAGGTACGAGCAGTACTTC,CASSLDPGQGRYEQYF
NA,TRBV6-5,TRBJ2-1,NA,TGTGCCAGCAGTTACCTTCTTTACAATGAGCAGTTCTTC,CASSYLLYNEQFF